This T cell receptor beta chain was captured in a study of blood T cell repertoires in COVID-19. On the study more broadly: The study drew acute and convalescent COVID-19 samples from the United States, Italy and Spain. T cells, B-cell-depleted T cells, or PBMCs supplied cDNA or gDNA.

Authors' processing steps: Nucleated cell counts were estimated from reference gene primer amplification. The repertoire was sequenced with immunoSEQ multiplex PCR; TCRdb's copy has only in-frame clones and lacks some. That table is the source of V, J and clone size, and D and trimming were worked out from the DNA. The sample yields 150,000 to 200,000 clones, about 83% seen once. This CDR3 has 11 residues. V was shortened by 4 bases and J by 6 bases, with 7 bases between the two germline ends. Germline loops: CDR1 DFQATT, CDR2 SNEGSKA (reference sequence). This clonotype was sampled from a woman of 80 years or more with acute or convalescent COVID-19. The chain is built from TRBV20-1 and TRBJ2-1; perhaps TRBD2 as D (6 bases). The sequenced material came from peripheral blood. The CDR3 coding sequence is TGCAGTGCTATGACTAGCAATGAGCAGTTCTTC. As protein: CSAMTSNEQFF.